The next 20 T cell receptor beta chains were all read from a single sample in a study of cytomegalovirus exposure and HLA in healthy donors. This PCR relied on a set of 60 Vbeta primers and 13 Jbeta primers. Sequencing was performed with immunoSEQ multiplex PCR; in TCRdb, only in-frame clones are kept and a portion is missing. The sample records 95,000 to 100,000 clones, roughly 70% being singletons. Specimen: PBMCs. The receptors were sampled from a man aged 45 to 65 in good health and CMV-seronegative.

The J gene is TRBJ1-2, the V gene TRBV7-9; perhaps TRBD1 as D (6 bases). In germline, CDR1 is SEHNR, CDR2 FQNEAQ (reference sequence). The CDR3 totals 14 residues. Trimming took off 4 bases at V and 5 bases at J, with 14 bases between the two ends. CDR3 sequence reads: CASSSTGQSYGYTF. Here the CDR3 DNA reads TGTGCCAGCAGCTCAACGGGACAATCTTATGGCTACACCTTC. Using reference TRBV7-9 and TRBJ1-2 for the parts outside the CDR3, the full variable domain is DTGVSQNPRHKITKRGQNVTFRCDPISEHNRLYWYRQTLGQGPEFLTYFQNEAQLEKSRLLSDRFSAERPKGSFSTLEIQRTEQGDSAMYLCASSSTGQSYGYTFGSGTRLTVV.

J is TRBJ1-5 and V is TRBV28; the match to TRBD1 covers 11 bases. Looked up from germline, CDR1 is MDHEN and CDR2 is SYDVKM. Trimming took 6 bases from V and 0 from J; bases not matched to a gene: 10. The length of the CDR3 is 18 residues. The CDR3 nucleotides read TGTGCCAGCAGCCCAAACCCGGGACAGGGGGTTAGCAATCAGCCCCAGCATTTT. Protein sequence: CASSPNPGQGVSNQPQHF.

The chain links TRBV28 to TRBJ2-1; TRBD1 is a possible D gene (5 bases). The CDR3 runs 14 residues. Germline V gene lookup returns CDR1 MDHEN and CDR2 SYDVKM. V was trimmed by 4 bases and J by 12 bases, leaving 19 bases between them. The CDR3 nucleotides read TGTGCCAGCAGTTCCATAAACACAGGTTTGGGGCAGTTCTTC. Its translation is CASSSINTGLGQFF.

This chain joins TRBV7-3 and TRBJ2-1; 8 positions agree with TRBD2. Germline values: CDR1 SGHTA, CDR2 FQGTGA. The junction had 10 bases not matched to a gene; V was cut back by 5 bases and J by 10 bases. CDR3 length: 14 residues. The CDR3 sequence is CASSLSGAGREQFF. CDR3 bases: TGTGCCAGCAGCCTTAGCGGGGCGGGGCGCGAGCAGTTCTTC. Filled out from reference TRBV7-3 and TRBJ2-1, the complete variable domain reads GAGVSQTPSNKVTEKGKYVELRCDPISGHTALYWYRQSLGQGPEFLIYFQGTGAADDSGLPNDRFFAVRPEGSVSTLKIQRTERGDSAVYLCASSLSGAGREQFFGPGTRLTVL.

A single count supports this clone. The CDR3 DNA follows: TGTGCCAGCAGCAGGGACAGGGCAGGAGGCTACACCTTC. Translated, it gives CASSRDRAGGYTF. This chain uses TRBV7-3 with TRBJ1-2; 9 nucleotides line up with TRBD1. The CDR3 covers 13 residues. Germline CDR1 and CDR2: SGHTA and FQGTGA. V was clipped by 5 bases and J by 8 bases; unmatched bases: 6.

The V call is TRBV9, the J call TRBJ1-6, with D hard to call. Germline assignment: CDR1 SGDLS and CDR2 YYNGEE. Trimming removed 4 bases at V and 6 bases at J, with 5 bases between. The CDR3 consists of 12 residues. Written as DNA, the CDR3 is TGTGCCAGCAGCACCAGTAATTCACCCCTCCACTTT. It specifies CASSTSNSPLHF.

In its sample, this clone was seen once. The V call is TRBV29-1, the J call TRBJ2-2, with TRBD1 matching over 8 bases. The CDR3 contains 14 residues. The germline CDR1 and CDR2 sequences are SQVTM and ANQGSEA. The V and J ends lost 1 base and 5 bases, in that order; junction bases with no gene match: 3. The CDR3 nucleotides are TGCAGCGTTGAAGCCTACAGGGGGACCGGGGAGCTGTTTTTT. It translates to CSVEAYRGTGELFF.

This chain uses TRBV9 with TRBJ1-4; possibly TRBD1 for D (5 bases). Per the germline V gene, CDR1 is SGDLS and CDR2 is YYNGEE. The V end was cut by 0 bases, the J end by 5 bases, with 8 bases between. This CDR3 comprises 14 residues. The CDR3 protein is CASSVEGPNEKLFF. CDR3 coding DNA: TGTGCCAGCAGCGTAGAGGGGCCGAATGAAAAACTGTTTTTT.

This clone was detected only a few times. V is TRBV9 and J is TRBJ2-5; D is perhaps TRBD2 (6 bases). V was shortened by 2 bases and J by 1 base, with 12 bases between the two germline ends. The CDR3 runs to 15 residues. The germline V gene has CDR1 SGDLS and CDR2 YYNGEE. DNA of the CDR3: TGTGCCAGCAGCGTGAGAGGGAGGCCCCAAGAGACCCAGTACTTC. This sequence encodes CASSVRGRPQETQYF.

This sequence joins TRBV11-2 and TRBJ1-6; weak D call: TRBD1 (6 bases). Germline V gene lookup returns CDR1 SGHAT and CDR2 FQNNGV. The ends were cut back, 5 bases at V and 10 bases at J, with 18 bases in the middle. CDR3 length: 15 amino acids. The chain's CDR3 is CASSETPGQNSPLHF. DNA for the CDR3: TGTGCCAGCAGCGAAACTCCGGGACAAAACTCACCCCTCCACTTT.

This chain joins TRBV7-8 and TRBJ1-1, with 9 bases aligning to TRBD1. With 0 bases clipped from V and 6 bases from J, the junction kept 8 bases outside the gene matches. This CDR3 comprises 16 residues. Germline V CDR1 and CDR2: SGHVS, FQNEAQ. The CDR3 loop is CASSLAGDRVEAEAFF. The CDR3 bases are TGTGCCAGCAGCTTAGCGGGGGACAGGGTGGAGGCTGAAGCTTTCTTT.

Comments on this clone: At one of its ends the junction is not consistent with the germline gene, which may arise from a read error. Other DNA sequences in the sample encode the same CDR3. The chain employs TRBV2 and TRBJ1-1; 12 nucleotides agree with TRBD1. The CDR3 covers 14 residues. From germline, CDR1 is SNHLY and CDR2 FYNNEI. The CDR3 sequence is CASGTGGAITEAFF. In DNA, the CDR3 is TGTGCCAGCGGGACAGGGGGCGCGATAACTGAGGCTTTCTTT.

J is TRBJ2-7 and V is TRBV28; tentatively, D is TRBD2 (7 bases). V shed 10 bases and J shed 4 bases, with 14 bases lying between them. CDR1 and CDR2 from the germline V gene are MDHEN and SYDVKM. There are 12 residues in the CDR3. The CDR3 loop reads CANLGGGYEQYF. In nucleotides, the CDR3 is TGTGCCAACCTGGGAGGGGGGTACGAGCAGTACTTC.

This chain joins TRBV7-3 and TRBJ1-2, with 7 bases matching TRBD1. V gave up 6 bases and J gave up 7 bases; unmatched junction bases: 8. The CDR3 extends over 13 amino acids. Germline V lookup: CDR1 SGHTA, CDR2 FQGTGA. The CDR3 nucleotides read TGTGCCAGCAGTCCCATGACAGGGTTTGGCTACACCTTC. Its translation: CASSPMTGFGYTF.

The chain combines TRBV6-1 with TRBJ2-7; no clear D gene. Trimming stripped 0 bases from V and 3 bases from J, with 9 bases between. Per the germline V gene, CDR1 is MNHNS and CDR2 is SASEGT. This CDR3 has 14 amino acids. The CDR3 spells CASSEARGFYEQYF. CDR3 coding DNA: TGTGCCAGCAGTGAAGCGAGAGGTTTCTACGAGCAGTACTTC.

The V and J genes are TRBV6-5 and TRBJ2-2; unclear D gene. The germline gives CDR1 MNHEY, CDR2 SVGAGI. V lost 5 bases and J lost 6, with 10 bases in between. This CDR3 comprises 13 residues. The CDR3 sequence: CASSTQVAGELFF. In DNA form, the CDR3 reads TGTGCCAGCAGTACGCAGGTGGCCGGGGAGCTGTTTTTT.

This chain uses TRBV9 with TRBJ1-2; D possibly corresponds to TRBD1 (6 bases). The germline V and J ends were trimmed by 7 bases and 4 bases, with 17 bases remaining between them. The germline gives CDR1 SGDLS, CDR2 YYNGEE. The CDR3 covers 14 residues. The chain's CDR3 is CASAEGGATYGYTF. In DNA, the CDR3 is TGTGCCAGCGCGGAGGGGGGGGCGACCTATGGCTACACCTTC.

Here the CDR3 reads CASSAGQTGGDEKLFF. DNA of the CDR3: TGCGCCAGCAGCGCCGGCCAGACAGGCGGCGATGAAAAACTGTTTTTT. The chain uses TRBV5-1 and TRBJ1-4, with D perhaps TRBD1 (6 bases). This CDR3 comprises 16 residues. V lost 4 bases to trimming and J lost 6 bases, with 19 bases between them. Germline CDR1 is SGHRS and CDR2 is YFSETQ.

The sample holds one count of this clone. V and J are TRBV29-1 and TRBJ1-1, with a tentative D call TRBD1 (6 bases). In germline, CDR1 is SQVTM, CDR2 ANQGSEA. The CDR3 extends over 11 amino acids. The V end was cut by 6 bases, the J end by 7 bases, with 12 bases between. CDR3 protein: CSVVGGGEAFF. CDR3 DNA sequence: TGCAGCGTCGTTGGGGGCGGTGAAGCTTTCTTT.

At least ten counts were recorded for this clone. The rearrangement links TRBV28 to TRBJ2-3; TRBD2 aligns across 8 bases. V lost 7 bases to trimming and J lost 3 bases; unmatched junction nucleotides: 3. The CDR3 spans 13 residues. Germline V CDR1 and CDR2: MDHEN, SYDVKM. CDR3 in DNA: TGTGCCAGCAACGGGGGGGGGACAGATACGCAGTATTTT. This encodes CASNGGGTDTQYF.